This entry lists 31 T cell receptor beta chains sequenced from one sample in a study of cytomegalovirus exposure and HLA in healthy donors. Sequencing used immunoSEQ multiplex PCR; TCRdb keeps in-frame clones, though not all of them. The data contain 95,000 to 150,000 clones, roughly 94% of them seen just once; the ten biggest clones take up over 1%. Sequences were obtained from PBMCs. These receptors all come from a woman aged 18-29 years in good health and CMV-seronegative.

In nucleotides, the CDR3 is TGTGCCTGTGGACAGGGCCCCAGCACCGGGGAGCTGTTTTTT. The encoded protein is CACGQGPSTGELFF. The gene calls are TRBV30 and TRBJ2-2; 8 nucleotides align to TRBD1. This CDR3 comprises 14 residues. With V trimmed by 6 bases and J by 4 bases, 7 bases remained unmatched. In germline, CDR1 is GTSNPN, CDR2 SVGIG (reference sequence).

The rearrangement uses TRBV6-1 and TRBJ1-1; 7 positions match TRBD1. J lost 0 bases, V lost 2 bases, and 9 bases had no gene match. The length of the CDR3 is 17 residues. Germline CDR1 MNHNS, CDR2 SASEGT. The CDR3 here is CASSEPQGLALNTEAFF. Written as DNA, the CDR3 is TGTGCCAGCAGTGAACCACAGGGGCTCGCCCTGAACACTGAAGCTTTCTTT.

The rearrangement links TRBV28 to TRBJ1-5; possibly TRBD1 for D (6 bases). V was cut by 6 bases and J by 7 bases, with 19 bases left in between. This CDR3 comprises 15 residues. CDR1 and CDR2 from the germline V gene are MDHEN and SYDVKM. The CDR3 spells CASRNAISRGQPQHF. For the CDR3, the DNA is TGTGCCAGCAGAAACGCGATATCTAGGGGGCAGCCCCAGCATTTT.

The chain is built from TRBV5-1 and TRBJ2-7; TRBD1 agrees at 8 bases. J lost 7 bases, V lost 1 base, and 13 bases had no gene match. The CDR3 is made up of 16 amino acids. Per the germline V gene, CDR1 is SGHRS and CDR2 is YFSETQ. The CDR3 DNA reads as TGCGCCAGCAGCTTGAGGCAGGGGGCGGACCTGAGGGAGCAGTACTTC. Amino acid sequence: CASSLRQGADLREQYF.

The rearrangement links TRBV6-5 to TRBJ2-7; D gene unclear. The CDR3 is 14 amino acids. From germline, CDR1 is MNHEY and CDR2 SVGAGI. Trimming pared 2 bases from V and 2 bases from J, leaving 10 bases between. Here the CDR3 DNA reads TGTGCCAGCAGTTACGATACAATAACCTACGAGCAGTACTTC. Amino acids: CASSYDTITYEQYF.

The chain is built from TRBV11-2 and TRBJ1-2, with TRBD1 matching over 9 bases. CDR1 and CDR2 from the germline V gene are SGHAT and FQNNGV. The trim removed 2 bases at V and 0 bases at J, leaving 4 bases unmatched. The CDR3 covers 16 residues. The CDR3, as DNA: TGTGCCAGCAGCTTAACAAGACAGGGGGCTAACTATGGCTACACCTTC. Protein sequence: CASSLTRQGANYGYTF.

The CDR3 sequence: CASSRGGDPSGANVLTF. As DNA, the CDR3 is TGTGCCAGTAGCCGTGGGGGGGACCCCTCTGGGGCCAACGTCCTGACTTTC. The rearrangement joins TRBV19 to TRBJ2-6; TRBD2 matches 7 bases. This CDR3 is built from 17 residues. J gave up 0 bases and V 6 bases, and 8 bases lay outside the gene matches. Germline lookup yields CDR1 LNHDA and CDR2 SQIVND (reference sequence).

This clone was counted only a few times. The genes are TRBV29-1 and TRBJ1-2, with D possibly being TRBD1 (5 bases). The V end lost 2 bases, the J end lost 7 bases, and 11 bases lay between the germline ends. The CDR3 spans 12 residues. Germline loops: CDR1 SQVTM, CDR2 ANQGSEA. In DNA form, the CDR3 reads TGCAGCGTTGAAAGGGCTCAGGGTGGCTACACCTTC. Its translation: CSVERAQGGYTF.

In nucleotides, the CDR3 is TGTGCCAGCAGCCTTTACTTGTTAGAGCAGTTCTTC. Amino acids: CASSLYLLEQFF. V usage is TRBV7-2 and J usage is TRBJ2-1; D remains ambiguous. This CDR3 has 12 residues. Trimming removed 5 bases at V and 10 bases at J, with 12 bases between. Germline CDR1 and CDR2: SGHTA and FQGNSA.

The rearrangement uses TRBV19 and TRBJ1-1; D remains ambiguous. Trimming cost V 3 bases and J 3 bases, with 8 bases left between them. CDR1 is LNHDA and CDR2 is SQIVND in the germline V gene (reference sequence). This CDR3 region has 13 residues. CDR3 loop: CASSISADTEAFF. The CDR3 DNA reads as TGTGCCAGTAGTATCTCGGCGGACACTGAAGCTTTCTTT.

The sample holds one count of this clone. The rearrangement links TRBV9 to TRBJ1-3; D is unclear. This CDR3 has 17 amino acids. In germline, CDR1 is SGDLS, CDR2 YYNGEE. Trimming pared 0 bases from V and 8 bases from J, leaving 21 bases between. This CDR3 reads CASSVAEGGWAADTIYF. In DNA, the CDR3 is TGTGCCAGCAGCGTAGCAGAGGGTGGGTGGGCGGCGGACACCATATATTTT.

The V call is TRBV29-1, the J call TRBJ2-1, with 7 bases lining up with TRBD1. The germline V gene has CDR1 SQVTM and CDR2 ANQGSEA. This CDR3 is 13 amino acids long. J was trimmed by 6 bases and V by 5 bases; bases with no gene match: 7. The CDR3 bases are TGCAGCGTTACTACAGGGGTACGCAATGAGCAGTTCTTC. This gives the protein CSVTTGVRNEQFF.

This clone was seen only once. The V call is TRBV18, the J call TRBJ2-7; TRBD1 aligns across 7 bases. The CDR3 totals 14 residues. From germline, CDR1 is KGHSH and CDR2 LQKENI. With 3 bases clipped from V and 4 bases from J, the junction kept 6 bases outside the gene matches. As DNA, the CDR3 is TGTGCCAGCTCACCGAGGGACAGCAGATACGAGCAGTACTTC. Protein product: CASSPRDSRYEQYF.

The rearrangement uses TRBV10-2 and TRBJ1-5; 7 nucleotides agree with TRBD1. The CDR3 length is 14 residues. V lost 7 bases and J lost 6; bases outside the gene matches: 9. Germline V gene sequence: CDR1 WSHSY, CDR2 SAAADI. CDR3 sequence (DNA): TGCGCCAGCAAGAGGGGGCCAGGTGTTCAGCCCCAGCATTTT. Protein: CASKRGPGVQPQHF.

The rearrangement joins TRBV28 to TRBJ1-3; 9 nucleotides agree with TRBD1. The CDR3 length is 16 residues. Germline V gene lookup returns CDR1 MDHEN and CDR2 SYDVKM. With V trimmed by 7 bases and J by 3 bases, 10 bases remained unmatched. As DNA, the CDR3 is TGTGCCAGCACCGGGACAGGGTTTGCGTTTGGAAACACCATATATTTT. Protein: CASTGTGFAFGNTIYF.

The chain uses TRBV2 and TRBJ2-2; a weak D match, TRBD1 (6 bases). The V end lost 1 base, the J end lost 4 bases, and 10 bases lay between the germline ends. Germline assignment: CDR1 SNHLY and CDR2 FYNNEI. CDR3 length: 15 residues. The CDR3 loop reads CASSEGRGGTGELFF. The CDR3, as DNA: TGTGCCAGCAGTGAAGGCAGGGGTGGCACCGGGGAGCTGTTTTTT.

The chain recombines TRBV9 with TRBJ2-1; D call uncertain. Germline V gives CDR1 SGDLS, CDR2 YYNGEE. V was clipped by 3 bases and J by 5 bases, with 18 bases between them. This CDR3 has 16 residues. CDR3 nucleotide sequence: TGTGCCAGCAGCGGTCCTCTAGGAAAACTTGACAATGAGCAGTTCTTC. Protein: CASSGPLGKLDNEQFF.

J is TRBJ2-5 and V is TRBV19, with 7 bases aligning to TRBD1. V gave up 6 bases and J gave up 4 bases; unmatched junction bases: 5. The CDR3 extends over 13 amino acids. Germline CDR1 is LNHDA and CDR2 is SQIVND (reference sequence). CDR3 in amino acids: CASRRDSSETQYF. CDR3 nucleotides: TGTGCCAGTAGAAGGGACAGCTCAGAGACCCAGTACTTC.

This rearrangement joins TRBV5-1 to TRBJ2-2; 8 bases fit TRBD1. Germline values: CDR1 SGHRS, CDR2 YFSETQ. The V gene end was trimmed by 2 bases and the J gene end by 6 bases; junction bases not matched to a gene: 9. This CDR3 is built from 16 residues. CDR3 region: CASSFIEQGEAGELFF. The CDR3 nucleotides read TGCGCCAGCAGCTTTATAGAACAGGGGGAAGCCGGGGAGCTGTTTTTT.

The V and J genes are TRBV11-3 and TRBJ2-7, with 9 bases that match TRBD2. V trimming: 5 bases; J trimming: 5 bases; junction bases outside the gene matches: 4. Germline CDR1 and CDR2: SGHNT and YENEEA. The CDR3 length is 13 residues. CDR3 in amino acids: CASSPGTSHEQYF. The CDR3 DNA reads TGTGCCAGCAGCCCCGGGACTAGCCACGAGCAGTACTTC.

The J gene is TRBJ2-2, the V gene TRBV28; 14 bases align to TRBD2. CDR1 and CDR2 (germline): MDHEN, SYDVKM. V was pared by 7 bases and J by 5 bases, with 6 bases of the junction left unmatched. The CDR3 has 16 residues. CDR3 sequence (DNA): TGTGCCAGCACCCGACTAGCGGGGGGGCAAACCGGGGAGCTGTTTTTT. This sequence encodes CASTRLAGGQTGELFF.

This chain uses TRBV10-3 with TRBJ1-3; maybe TRBD1 (5 bases). This CDR3 spans 13 amino acids. In germline, CDR1 is ENHRY, CDR2 SYGVKD. V shed 10 bases and J shed 2 bases, with 12 bases lying between them. CDR3: CATLEGPGNTIYF. The CDR3 DNA is TGTGCCACCCTGGAGGGGCCTGGAAACACCATATATTTT.

V and J are TRBV9 and TRBJ2-2; D might be TRBD1 (6 bases). V was trimmed by 0 bases and J by 0 bases, leaving 9 bases between them. Germline lookup yields CDR1 SGDLS and CDR2 YYNGEE. This CDR3 has 16 amino acids. CDR3 nucleotides: TGTGCCAGCAGCGTAGCAACAGGGCCGAACACCGGGGAGCTGTTTTTT. As protein: CASSVATGPNTGELFF.

This sequence joins TRBV19 and TRBJ2-1; D is perhaps TRBD1 (6 bases). The V and J ends lost 3 bases and 4 bases respectively, with 13 bases between them. CDR3 length equals 15 residues. CDR1 and CDR2 from the germline V gene are LNHDA and SQIVND (reference sequence). CDR3 bases: TGTGCCAGTAGTATCTACCAGGGGATATACAATGAGCAGTTCTTC. This codes for CASSIYQGIYNEQFF.

J is TRBJ1-1 and V is TRBV30, with D perhaps TRBD1 (6 bases). Germline CDR1 reads GTSNPN; CDR2 reads SVGIG (reference sequence). Trimming removed 8 bases at V and 4 bases at J, with 17 bases between. There are 13 residues in the CDR3. The CDR3 DNA reads as TGTGCCGCCCCGGGGGGCGGGATCACTGAAGCTTTCTTT. It encodes CAAPGGGITEAFF. The full variable domain, its missing parts supplied by reference TRBV30 and TRBJ1-1, is SQTIHQWPATLVQPVGSPLSLECTVEGTSNPNLYWYRQAAGRGLQLLFYSVGIGQISSEVPQNLSASRPQDRQFILSSKKLLLSDSGFYLCAAPGGGITEAFFGQGTRLTVV.

The count of this clone is one. CDR3 nucleotide sequence: TGTGCCAGCAGCCGTTACAGGGGGCCTTACAATGAGCAGTTCTTC. Encoded protein: CASSRYRGPYNEQFF. This chain joins TRBV27 and TRBJ2-1, with 9 bases matching TRBD1. The CDR3 is 15 residues long. Germline V CDR1 and CDR2: MNHEY, SMNVEV (reference sequence). With 6 bases clipped from V and 4 bases from J, the junction kept 7 bases outside the gene matches.

The chain couples TRBV6-4 to TRBJ2-1, with 7 bases matching TRBD1. The germline V gene encodes CDR1 MRHNA and CDR2 SNTAGT. The CDR3 covers 16 residues. V lost 3 bases to trimming and J lost 6 bases; unmatched junction nucleotides: 11. This CDR3 reads CASSETTGSLANEQFF. The CDR3 DNA is TGTGCCAGCAGTGAAACGACAGGGTCCCTGGCCAATGAGCAGTTCTTC.

This chain uses TRBV6-5 with TRBJ1-2; a weak D match, TRBD1 (5 bases). The CDR3 spans 13 residues. V gave up 0 bases and J gave up 6 bases, with 8 bases separating them. Per the germline V gene, CDR1 is MNHEY and CDR2 is SVGAGI. The CDR3 sequence: CASSYSQGDGYTF. The CDR3, as DNA: TGTGCCAGCAGTTACTCGCAAGGGGATGGCTACACCTTC.

The gene calls are TRBV7-9 and TRBJ1-1, with a tentative D call TRBD1 (5 bases). The ends were cut back, 2 bases at V and 3 bases at J, with 10 bases in the middle. The CDR3 runs 14 residues. Germline V gene lookup returns CDR1 SEHNR and CDR2 FQNEAQ (reference sequence). DNA of the CDR3: TGTGCCAGCAGCTTATCCCCCAGGGACACTGAAGCTTTCTTT. It specifies CASSLSPRDTEAFF.

The rearrangement joins TRBV28 to TRBJ1-4, with TRBD1 identical over 8 bases. The V gene end was trimmed by 4 bases and the J gene end by 11 bases; junction bases not matched to a gene: 9. The CDR3 is 14 amino acids. Germline CDR1 MDHEN, CDR2 SYDVKM. The CDR3 sequence: CASSSGQGAEKLFF. The DNA for the CDR3 is TGTGCCAGCAGTTCCGGACAGGGCGCGGAGAAACTGTTTTTT.

The chain employs TRBV2 and TRBJ2-3; TRBD1 agrees at 8 bases. This CDR3 has 15 residues. The J segment lost 1 base and the V segment lost 8 bases, leaving 8 bases of the junction unmatched. Germline V lookup: CDR1 SNHLY, CDR2 FYNNEI. CDR3 nucleotide sequence: TGTGCCAGCGGCTTACAGGGGGAGCGCACAGATACGCAGTATTTT. Its translation is CASGLQGERTDTQYF. Drawing the rest from reference TRBV2 and TRBJ2-3, the complete variable domain is EPEVTQTPSHQVTQMGQEVILRCVPISNHLYFYWYRQILGQKVEFLVSFYNNEISEKSEIFDDQFSVERPDGSNFTLKIRSTKLEDSAMYFCASGLQGERTDTQYFGPGTRLTVL.